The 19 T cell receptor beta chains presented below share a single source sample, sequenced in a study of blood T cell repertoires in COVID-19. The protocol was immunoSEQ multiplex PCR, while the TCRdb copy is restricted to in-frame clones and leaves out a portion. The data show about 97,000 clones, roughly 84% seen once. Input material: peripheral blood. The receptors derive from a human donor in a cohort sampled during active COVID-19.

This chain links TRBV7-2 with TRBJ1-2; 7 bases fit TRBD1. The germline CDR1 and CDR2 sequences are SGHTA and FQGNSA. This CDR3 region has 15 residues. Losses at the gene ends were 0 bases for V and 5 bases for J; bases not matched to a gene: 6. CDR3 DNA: TGTGCCAGCAGCTTAGCCCCGACAGGGTCTTATGGCTACACCTTC. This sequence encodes CASSLAPTGSYGYTF.

CDR3: CASSLQGYNEQFF. DNA of the CDR3: TGTGCCAGCTCACTACAGGGCTACAATGAGCAGTTCTTC. This chain joins TRBV18 and TRBJ2-1; a weak D match, TRBD1 (6 bases). V was clipped by 4 bases and J by 3 bases, with 7 bases between them. CDR1 is KGHSH, CDR2 LQKENI, per germline. The length of the CDR3 is 13 residues.

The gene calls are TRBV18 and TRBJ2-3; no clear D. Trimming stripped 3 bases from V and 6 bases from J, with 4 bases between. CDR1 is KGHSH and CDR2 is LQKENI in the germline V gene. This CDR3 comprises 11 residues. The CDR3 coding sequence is TGTGCCAGCTCACCGAGCGATACGCAGTATTTT. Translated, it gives CASSPSDTQYF.

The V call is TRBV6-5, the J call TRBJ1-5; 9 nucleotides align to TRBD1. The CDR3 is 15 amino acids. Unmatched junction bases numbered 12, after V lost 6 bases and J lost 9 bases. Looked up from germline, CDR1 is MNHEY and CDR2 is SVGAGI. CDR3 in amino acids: CASRPNRGHLSPQHF. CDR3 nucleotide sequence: TGTGCCAGCAGACCGAACAGGGGGCACTTATCGCCCCAGCATTTT.

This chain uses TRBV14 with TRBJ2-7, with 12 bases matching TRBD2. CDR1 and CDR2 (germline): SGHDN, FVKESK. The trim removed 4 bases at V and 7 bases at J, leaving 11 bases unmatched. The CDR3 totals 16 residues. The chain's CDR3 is CASSRLAGGALGEQYF. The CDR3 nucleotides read TGTGCCAGCAGCCGCCTAGCGGGGGGGGCTTTGGGTGAGCAGTACTTC.

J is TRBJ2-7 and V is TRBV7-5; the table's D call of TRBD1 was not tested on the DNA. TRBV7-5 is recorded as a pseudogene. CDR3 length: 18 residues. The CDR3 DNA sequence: TGTGTCAGAAGCTCCGGGACAGGGACGTACCCTTACCCGTACGAGCAGTACTTC. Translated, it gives CVRSSGTGTYPYPYEQYF.

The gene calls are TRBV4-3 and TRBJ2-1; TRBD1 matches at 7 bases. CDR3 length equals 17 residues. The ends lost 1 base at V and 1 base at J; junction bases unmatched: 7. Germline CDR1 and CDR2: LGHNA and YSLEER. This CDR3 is CASSQVLGGASYNEQFF. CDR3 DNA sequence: TGCGCCAGCAGCCAAGTTCTAGGGGGCGCTTCCTACAATGAGCAGTTCTTC.

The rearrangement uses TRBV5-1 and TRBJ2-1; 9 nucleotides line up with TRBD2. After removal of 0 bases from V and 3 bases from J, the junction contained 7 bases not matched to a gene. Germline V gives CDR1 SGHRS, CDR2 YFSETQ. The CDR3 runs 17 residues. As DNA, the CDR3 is TGCGCCAGCAGCTTGGCCCCTGGTAGCGGGGGCTACAATGAGCAGTTCTTC. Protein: CASSLAPGSGGYNEQFF.

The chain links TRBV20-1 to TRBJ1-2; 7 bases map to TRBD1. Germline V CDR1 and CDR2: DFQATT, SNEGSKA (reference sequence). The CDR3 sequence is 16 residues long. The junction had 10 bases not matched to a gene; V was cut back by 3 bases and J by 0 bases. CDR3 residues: CSASGGQYQANYGYTF. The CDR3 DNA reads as TGCAGTGCTAGTGGGGGACAGTACCAAGCTAACTATGGCTACACCTTC.

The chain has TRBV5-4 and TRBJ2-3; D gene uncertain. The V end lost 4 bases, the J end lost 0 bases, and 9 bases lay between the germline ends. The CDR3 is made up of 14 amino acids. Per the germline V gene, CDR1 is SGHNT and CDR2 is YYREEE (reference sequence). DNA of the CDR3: TGTGCCAGCAGCCTGACAAGTAGCACAGATACGCAGTATTTT. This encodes CASSLTSSTDTQYF.

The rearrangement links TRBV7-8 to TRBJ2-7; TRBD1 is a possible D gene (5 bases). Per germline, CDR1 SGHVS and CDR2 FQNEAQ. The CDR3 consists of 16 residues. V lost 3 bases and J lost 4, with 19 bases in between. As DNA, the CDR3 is TGTGCCAGCAGCTTCCTGATGACAGCGCAAGGTTACGAGCAGTACTTC. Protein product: CASSFLMTAQGYEQYF. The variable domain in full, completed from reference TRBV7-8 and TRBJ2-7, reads GAGVSQSPRYKVAKRGQDVALRCDPISGHVSLFWYQQALGQGPEFLTYFQNEAQLDKSGLPSDRFFAERPEGSVSTLKIQRTQQEDSAVYLCASSFLMTAQGYEQYFGPGTRLTVT.

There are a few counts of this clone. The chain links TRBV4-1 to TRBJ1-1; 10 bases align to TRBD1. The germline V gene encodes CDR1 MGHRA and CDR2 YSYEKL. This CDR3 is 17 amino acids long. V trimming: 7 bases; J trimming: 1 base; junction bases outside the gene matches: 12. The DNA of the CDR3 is TGCGCCAGCACCTCGCCGGGACAGGGGAAAAAGAACACTGAAGCTTTCTTT. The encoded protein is CASTSPGQGKKNTEAFF.

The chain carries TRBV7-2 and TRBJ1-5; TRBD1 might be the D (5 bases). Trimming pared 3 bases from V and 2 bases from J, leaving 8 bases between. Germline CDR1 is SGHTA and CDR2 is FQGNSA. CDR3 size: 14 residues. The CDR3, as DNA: TGTGCCAGCAGCTTGGCACAGGGCAATCAGCCCCAGCATTTT. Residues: CASSLAQGNQPQHF.

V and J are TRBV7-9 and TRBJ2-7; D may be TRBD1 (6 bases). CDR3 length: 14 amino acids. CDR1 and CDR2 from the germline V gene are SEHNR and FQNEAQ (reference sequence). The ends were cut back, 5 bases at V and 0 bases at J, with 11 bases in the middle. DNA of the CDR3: TGTGCCAGCAGCCCAACAGGGATCTCCTACGAGCAGTACTTC. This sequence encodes CASSPTGISYEQYF.

The CDR3, as DNA: TGTGCCAGCAGTCCCGGCGGGCGGGGGGGCCGGTACGAGCAGTACTTC. Translation: CASSPGGRGGRYEQYF. The rearrangement uses TRBV7-6 and TRBJ2-7, with 9 bases matching TRBD2. Germline-derived CDR1 and CDR2 are SGHVS and FNYEAQ. Trimming at V came to 6 bases and at J to 4 bases, leaving 13 bases not matched to a gene. The CDR3 has 16 amino acids.

CDR3 region: CASSFGREKLFF. The CDR3 DNA follows: TGTGCCAGCAGCTTTGGTAGAGAAAAACTGTTTTTT. The chain couples TRBV7-9 to TRBJ1-4, with unresolved D. Germline V gene data show CDR1 as SEHNR and CDR2 as FQNEAQ (reference sequence). V dropped 3 bases and J dropped 8 bases, with 7 bases sitting between them. This CDR3 comprises 12 residues.

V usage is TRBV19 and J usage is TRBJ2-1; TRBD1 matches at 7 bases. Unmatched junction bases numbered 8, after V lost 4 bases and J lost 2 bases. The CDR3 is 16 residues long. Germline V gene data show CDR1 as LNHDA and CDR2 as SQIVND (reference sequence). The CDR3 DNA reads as TGTGCCAGTAGTACCCTGACAGGGTCGGCCTACAATGAGCAGTTCTTC. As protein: CASSTLTGSAYNEQFF.

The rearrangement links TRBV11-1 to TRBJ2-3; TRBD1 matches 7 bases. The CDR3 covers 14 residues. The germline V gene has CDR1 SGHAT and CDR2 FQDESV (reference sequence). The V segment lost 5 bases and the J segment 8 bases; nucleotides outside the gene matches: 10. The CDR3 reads CASSLRTGPGTQYF. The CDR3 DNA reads TGTGCCAGCAGCCTTCGGACAGGACCAGGTACGCAGTATTTT.

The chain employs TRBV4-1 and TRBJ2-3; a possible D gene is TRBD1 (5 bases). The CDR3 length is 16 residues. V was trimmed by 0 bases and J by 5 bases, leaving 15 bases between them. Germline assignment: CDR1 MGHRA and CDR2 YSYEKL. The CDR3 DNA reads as TGCGCCAGCAGCCAAGATTTAGGGGCTTCGGGAGATACGCAGTATTTT. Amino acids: CASSQDLGASGDTQYF.